This TCR beta chain was captured by sequencing in a study of T-cell memory formation after mild COVID-19 (dated by TCRdb to the early 2020s). Regarding the research as a whole: TCR sequence clusters from the two donors were largely donor specific. In two donors, T-cell clones that expanded and contracted after mild COVID-19 were followed by sequencing TCRalpha and TCRbeta repertoires longitudinally. The cohort comprised two young, previously healthy adult volunteers, one female and one male.

Points on this clonotype: What this receptor recognizes is not known. Base qualities are not provided; no much larger clone lies one nucleotide away.

Ficoll-Paque density gradient centrifugation was used to isolate PBMCs. The sequencer listed for this sample is Illumina NovaSeq 6000. cDNA libraries for TCRalpha and TCRbeta were prepared by 5'RACE using constant-segment primers, with sample barcodes and unique molecular identifiers added. Trizol reagent was used to extract RNA from every sample. Amplification of the libraries took two PCR steps, and the second step added a second sample barcode plus Illumina TruSeq adapters. Sequencing of libraries was performed on an Illumina NovaSeq with 2 x 150 bp paired-end reads. From the authors' description of their analysis: Demultiplexing of reads and collapsing into UMI-guided consensus sequences were performed with migec v1.2.7. With mixcr v2.1.11, UMI consensuses were aligned to TRA and TRB V and J templates and assembled into clonotypes. A clonotype was counted as expanded or contracted only if both edgeR and NoisET called the change significant, with noise models trained on biological replicates. For edgeR calls, the thresholds were a false discovery rate-adjusted p below 0.01 and a log2 fold-change of 1. As an exploratory analysis of dynamics, max-normalized trajectories of the 1000 most abundant clonotypes were examined with PCA combined with hierarchical clustering. Each responding clone was given a CD4 or CD8 phenotype based on the CD4+ and CD8+ repertoires, which had been sequenced separately. The raw public data were reprocessed by TCRdb itself: fastp quality trimming at Q25, MiXCR clonotype calling, in-frame beta chains only. Each CDR3 protein appears once, grouped with its most common genes and DNA. TCRdb's processing, not the study's, gives the V and J calls here. The sample includes a few hundred thousand distinct CDR3 sequences, with around 15% observed a single time. About a fifth of the sample goes to the ten largest clones.

What the study reported, not specific to this receptor: Contracting CD4+ clones were found mainly in CM and EM memory subsets, while CD8+ clones were enriched in EMRA. SARS-CoV-2 specificity was not confirmed for the second-wave clones peaking on day 37. From day 15 to 85, contracting clones showed balanced CD4/CD8 phenotypes, whereas a second wave of clones that expanded from day 15 to 37 leaned towards CD4+. The detection of some responding clones in pre-infection memory suggests that pre-existing cross-reactive memory T cells joined the SARS-CoV-2 response. The study covered only two mild cases, and larger cohorts including severe cases with pre-infection samples were considered necessary.

The receptor was isolated from a man aged 18 to 29 who had mild COVID-19 (a few samples of this study predate the infection). The sample titles of this study are shuffled in the database, so cell type and time point are left out; the donor was told from shared clones. The specimen sequenced was PBMCs or a T cell subset sorted from them (not recorded which).

The DNA is as follows: TGCAGTGCTCCCCTAGGAAGCTCCTACGAGCAGTACTTC. Its protein is CSAPLGSSYEQYF. Rearrangement joined TRBV20-1 to TRBJ2-7; the D gene cannot be resolved reliably. Measured from the cysteine to the phenylalanine, the CDR3 is 13 residues long. Only the CDR3 DNA stays, 39 bases, in frame from base 1. CDR1 and CDR2 were assigned from the germline V gene (reference sequence) as DFQATT and SNEGSKA. V is reduced by 5 bases and J by 0 bases, leaving a spacing of 11 bases between them.